The clone carrying this TCR beta chain appeared a single time. This entry belongs to a study of blood T cell repertoires in COVID-19. In the study overall: Acute and convalescent COVID-19 samples came from the United States, Italy and Spain.

Trimming stripped 2 bases from V and 8 bases from J, with 12 bases between. Germline-derived CDR1 and CDR2 are KGHSH and LQKENI. The CDR3 loop spans 13 amino acids. Authors' processing steps: Nucleated cell number was recorded as an estimate derived from reference gene primer amplification. Data came from immunoSEQ multiplex PCR; TCRdb stores just in-frame clones and leaves some out. V, J and clone size derive from that table, while D and trimming were established from the DNA sequence. The table lists 150,000 to 200,000 clones, 85% to 90% of them singletons. What was sequenced was peripheral blood. The chain uses TRBV18 and TRBJ1-2, with D possibly matching TRBD1 (5 bases). This receptor was taken from a woman in her sixties or seventies with COVID-19, enrolled during active disease. For the CDR3, the DNA is TGTGCCAGCTCACCAGAGGAGGGGAGAGGCTACACCTTC. Protein sequence: CASSPEEGRGYTF.